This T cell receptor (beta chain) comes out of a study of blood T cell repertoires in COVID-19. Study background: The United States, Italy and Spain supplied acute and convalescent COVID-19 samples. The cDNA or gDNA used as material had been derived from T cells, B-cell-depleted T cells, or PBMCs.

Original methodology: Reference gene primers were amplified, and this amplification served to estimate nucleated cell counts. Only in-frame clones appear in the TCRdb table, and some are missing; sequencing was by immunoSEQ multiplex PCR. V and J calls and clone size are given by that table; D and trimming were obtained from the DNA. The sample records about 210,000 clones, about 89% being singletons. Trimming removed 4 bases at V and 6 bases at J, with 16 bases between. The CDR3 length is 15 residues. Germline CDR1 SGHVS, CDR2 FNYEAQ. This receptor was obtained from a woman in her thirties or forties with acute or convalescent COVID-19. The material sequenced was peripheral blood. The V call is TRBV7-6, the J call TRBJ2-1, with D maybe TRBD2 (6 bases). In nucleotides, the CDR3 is TGTGCCAGCAGCTCTGGGACTCCCGGGGCCAATGAGCAGTTCTTC. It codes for CASSSGTPGANEQFF.